These T cell receptor beta chains were read from a single sample in a study of memory B cells and T cells in multiple sclerosis. Libraries were prepared by immunoSEQ multiplex PCR; TCRdb keeps only in-frame clonotypes and omits some of them. Altogether around 14,000 clones are present, approximately 69% being singletons, with the ten largest covering around 2.3%. The sample was memory (CD45RO+) CD4+ T cells from blood. All receptors derive from a human donor with multiple sclerosis. CDR3s include the opening cysteine and the closing phenylalanine or tryptophan. D genes are given only for firm matches. A clone size is listed for some rows: how often the clone was seen (once, few, many), or a class if it is expanded.

J,D,V,size,length,DNA,CDR3
TRBJ2-5,-,TRBV15,-,14,TGTGCCACCAGCAGAGATCGAGCCGCAGAGACCCAGTACTTC,CATSRDRAAETQYF
TRBJ2-7,-,TRBV28,-,14,TGTGCCAGCGACGGGATGGGGTTTGGCTACGAGCAGTACTTC,CASDGMGFGYEQYF
TRBJ2-7,-,TRBV30,-,12,TGTGCCTGGAGTCAACAGTCCTACGAGCAGTACTTC,CAWSQQSYEQYF
TRBJ1-3,-,TRBV30,-,14,TGTGCCTGGAGCGTTTGGACAGATGGAAACACCATATATTTT,CAWSVWTDGNTIYF
TRBJ1-4,-,TRBV30,-,15,TGTGCCTGGAGTGTAGGCTCGCAATCGGGGGAAAAACTGTTTTTT,CAWSVGSQSGEKLFF
TRBJ1-2,TRBD1,TRBV15,once,16,TGTGCCACCAGCCTTTCTTGGGACAGGGGGAACTATGGCTACACCTTC,CATSLSWDRGNYGYTF
TRBJ2-7,-,TRBV7-8,-,15,TGTGCCAGCAGCTTAGATCACTTTCCAACGTACGAGCAGTACTTC,CASSLDHFPTYEQYF
TRBJ2-1,-,TRBV5-1,-,16,TGCGCCAGCACCCTGGAAGGGGGCGGGATAAGTAATGAGCAGTTCTTC,CASTLEGGGISNEQFF
TRBJ2-3,-,TRBV19,few,15,TGTGCCAGTAGTATAGGACAGATTAGCACAGATACGCAGTATTTT,CASSIGQISTDTQYF
TRBJ2-7,-,TRBV9,few,15,TGTGCCAGCAGCGTAGAAGTGGGGGCGCCCTACGAGCAGTACTTC,CASSVEVGAPYEQYF
TRBJ1-5,-,TRBV7-3,-,11,TGTGCCGTGAGGGTGAGTCAGCCCCAGCATTTT,CAVRVSQPQHF
TRBJ1-5,-,TRBV6-1,-,13,TGTGCCAGCAGTGAGGGAGGCAATCAGCCCCAGCATTTT,CASSEGGNQPQHF
TRBJ1-1,-,TRBV7-3,once,13,TGTGCCAGCAGCTTAGAGGCGACCACTGAAGCTTTCTTT,CASSLEATTEAFF
TRBJ2-6,-,TRBV4-1,-,16,TGCGCCAGCAGCCAAGATATAAGCGCTGGGGCCAACGTCCTGACTTTC,CASSQDISAGANVLTF
TRBJ2-3,TRBD2,TRBV6-1,few,10,TGTGCCAGTTCCGGGACTAAGCAGTATTTT,CASSGTKQYF
TRBJ2-5,TRBD1,TRBV6-1,-,13,TGTGCCAGCAATAAGGACAGGGGAGGGACCCAGTACTTC,CASNKDRGGTQYF
TRBJ1-2,-,TRBV7-2,-,16,TGTGCCAGCAGCTTAGGAGTGGGACAAGGCGGAACTGGCTACACCTTC,CASSLGVGQGGTGYTF
TRBJ1-4,-,TRBV14,once,15,TGTGCCAGCAGCCAAAATCTCAGGGGAAGTGAAAAACTGTTTTTT,CASSQNLRGSEKLFF
TRBJ1-1,TRBD1,TRBV6-5,medium-sized,14,TGTGCCAGCAGCCTCCCGGGACAGGGAACTGAAGCTTTCTTT,CASSLPGQGTEAFF
TRBJ1-2,-,TRBV28,-,13,TGTGCCAGCACGGACAACAACAGCTATGGCTACACCTTC,CASTDNNSYGYTF
TRBJ1-1,-,TRBV10-3,-,11,TGTGCCATCCGGAGAAACACTGAAGCTTTCTTT,CAIRRNTEAFF
TRBJ2-7,TRBD2,TRBV4-1,-,16,TGCGCCAGCAGCCAGGGGACTAGCGGGAGGTTTGGCGAGCAGTACTTC,CASSQGTSGRFGEQYF
TRBJ1-2,TRBD1,TRBV6-1,-,13,TGTGCCACTCCCCCCAGGGGGAACTATGGCTACACCTTC,CATPPRGNYGYTF
TRBJ2-7,TRBD2,TRBV5-1,few,14,TGCGCCAGCAGCTTGGGACTAGCGATCCACGAGCAGTACTTC,CASSLGLAIHEQYF
TRBJ1-2,-,TRBV7-9,-,13,TGTGCCAGCAGCTTAGCAGGGGGTAGTGGCTACACCTTC,CASSLAGGSGYTF
TRBJ2-7,TRBD1,TRBV7-8,-,16,TGTGCCAGCAGCCCCCCACCGGGACAGGGGACCTACGAGCAGTACTTC,CASSPPPGQGTYEQYF